Sequencing of this T cell receptor (beta chain) was carried out in a study of T cell responses to AZD1222 COVID-19 vaccine. Findings and caveats of the study: The study sampled repertoires only after the peak T cell response.

The CDR3 is 15 amino acids. The V and J ends lost 1 base and 3 bases, in that order; junction bases with no gene match: 4. Germline lookup yields CDR1 MGHRA and CDR2 YSYEKL. Clones were sequenced by immunoSEQ multiplex PCR, and TCRdb holds only the in-frame ones, with some missing. The sample shows about 200,000 clones, about 92% of them seen only once. On this clone itself: Its antigen is unknown.

This clonotype originated in an adult in good health. This sequence joins TRBV4-1 and TRBJ1-2; TRBD1 matches 8 bases. This material consisted of peripheral blood, taken on day 0 of MenACWY control vaccination. This chain's CDR3 is CASSQVDRAHYGYTF. The DNA of the CDR3 is TGCGCCAGCAGCCAAGTGGACAGGGCCCACTATGGCTACACCTTC.